This T cell receptor beta chain was obtained from a study of T cells in Graves' hyperthyroidism and ophthalmopathy. At the level of the study: Peripheral blood collection took place at initial diagnosis, before any treatment.

Notes on this clonotype: Antigen specificity is unknown. A clone one base away is much larger, so this may be a read error.

Study-level findings and limits: The model anticipated ophthalmopathy a median approximately six months pre-onset. Appearing also in blood were most of the thyroid clonotypes expanded above 0.001.

Orbital computed tomography and thyroid ultrasound, together with serum TRAb and thyroxine and clinical symptoms, were used for diagnoses. Using RNA transcripts as the source, TCR beta CDR3 regions were amplified. TCR CDR3 regions were first amplified by RT-PCR with HTBI primers. TCRdb fed the multiplex PCR reads into MiXCR, producing one record per CDR3 protein. The sample includes roughly 500,000 distinct CDR3 sequences, more than 15% of them seen just once. Germline V CDR1 and CDR2: DFQATT, SNEGSKA (reference sequence). V lost 4 bases and J 0 bases, leaving 19 bases between the germline ends. This CDR3 region has 17 residues.

The sequence derives from a young woman with Graves' ophthalmopathy. This chain uses TRBV20-1 with TRBJ2-1; tentative D call: TRBD2 (6 bases). Sequencing used blood. The CDR3 DNA reads TGCAGTGCTACACCTATCGGGGGTTCCTCCTCCTACAATGAGCAGTTCTTC. Amino acid sequence: CSATPIGGSSSYNEQFF.